Below, 32 T cell receptor beta chains from the same sample are listed, as sequenced in a study of blood T cell repertoires in COVID-19. The data were produced by immunoSEQ multiplex PCR, yet TCRdb's version contains in-frame clones alone and is incomplete. The table has some 260,000 clones, 87% seen once; the top ten hold roughly 3%. The sequencing input was peripheral blood. The receptors come from a man aged 18 to 29 with active or convalescent COVID-19.

In its sample, this clone was seen once. One end of the junction is discordant with germline, which a read error may explain. Other DNA sequences from this sample encode an identical CDR3 as well. The chain couples TRBV7-7 to TRBJ2-1; 11 nucleotides line up with TRBD2. CDR3 length: 15 residues. In germline, CDR1 is SSHAT, CDR2 FNYEAQ (reference sequence). CDR3 protein: CASSLGLAGNNEQFF. DNA for the CDR3: TGTGCTAGCAGCTTAGGACTAGCGGGCAACAATGAGCAGTTCTTC.

The rearrangement uses TRBV19 and TRBJ1-1; 11 bases match TRBD1. Germline V CDR1 and CDR2: LNHDA, SQIVND (reference sequence). The J segment lost 4 bases and the V segment lost 8 bases, leaving 6 bases of the junction unmatched. CDR3 length equals 14 residues. CDR3 sequence reads: CASGQGALGTEAFF. CDR3 DNA sequence: TGTGCCAGTGGACAGGGGGCGCTGGGCACTGAAGCTTTCTTT.

The chain couples TRBV7-8 to TRBJ2-1; 8 nucleotides agree with TRBD2. Germline assignment: CDR1 SGHVS and CDR2 FQNEAQ. The CDR3 covers 12 residues. V was clipped by 8 bases and J by 8 bases; unmatched bases: 5. The CDR3, as DNA: TGTGCCAGCCGTCCGGGAGGGTATGAGCAGTTCTTC. It translates to CASRPGGYEQFF.

V is TRBV7-3 and J is TRBJ1-2, with TRBD1 identical over 10 bases. The CDR3 length is 15 residues. Germline-derived CDR1 and CDR2 are SGHTA and FQGTGA. V shed 5 bases, J shed 4 bases, and the junction held 7 bases outside the gene matches. The CDR3 loop is CASSPGTGAGYGYTF. In DNA form, the CDR3 reads TGTGCCAGCAGCCCAGGGACAGGGGCCGGCTATGGCTACACCTTC. The full variable domain, in which reference TRBV7-3 and TRBJ1-2 provide the parts outside the CDR3, is GAGVSQTPSNKVTEKGKYVELRCDPISGHTALYWYRQSLGQGPEFLIYFQGTGAADDSGLPNDRFFAVRPEGSVSTLKIQRTERGDSAVYLCASSPGTGAGYGYTFGSGTRLTVV.

The chain couples TRBV10-2 to TRBJ2-1; 10 bases align to TRBD2. V lost 4 bases, J lost 6 bases, and 6 bases stayed unmatched. Germline V CDR1 and CDR2: WSHSY, SAAADI. This CDR3 contains 15 residues. Here the CDR3 DNA reads TGCGCCAGCAGTGGCGTACTAGCGGGGTCCAATGAGCAGTTCTTC. This sequence encodes CASSGVLAGSNEQFF.

The V gene is TRBV29-1, the J gene TRBJ1-1, with D perhaps matching TRBD1 (6 bases). Trimming stripped 7 bases from V and 4 bases from J, with 16 bases between. CDR3 length: 13 residues. Germline V gene sequence: CDR1 SQVTM, CDR2 ANQGSEA. DNA for the CDR3: TGCAGCGGGAAGAGACAGGAAGCCACTGAAGCTTTCTTT. The encoded protein is CSGKRQEATEAFF.

This clone is a singleton in its sample. The chain combines TRBV18 with TRBJ2-1; D call uncertain. V was trimmed by 3 bases and J by 0 bases, leaving 12 bases between them. This CDR3 contains 16 residues. Germline CDR1 reads KGHSH; CDR2 reads LQKENI. The CDR3 region has the DNA TGTGCCAGCTCACCTTTTACAGATTACTCCTACAATGAGCAGTTCTTC. Encoded protein: CASSPFTDYSYNEQFF.

The genes are TRBV19 and TRBJ1-4; 7 nucleotides agree with TRBD1. V lost 6 bases to trimming and J lost 3 bases; unmatched junction nucleotides: 10. CDR3 size: 16 residues. Germline CDR1 and CDR2: LNHDA and SQIVND (reference sequence). The CDR3 coding sequence is TGTGCCAGTAGACCTAAGAGGACAGGCGCTAATGAAAAACTGTTTTTT. Its protein is CASRPKRTGANEKLFF. Based on the CDR3 plus reference TRBV19 and TRBJ1-4, the full variable domain is DGGITQSPKYLFRKEGQNVTLSCEQNLNHDAMYWYRQDPGQGLRLIYYSQIVNDFQKGDIAEGYSVSREKKESFPLTVTSAQKNPTAFYLCASRPKRTGANEKLFFGSGTQLSVL.

The chain couples TRBV28 to TRBJ2-3; tentative D call: TRBD1 (6 bases). The V gene lost 7 bases and the J gene lost 2 bases, with 13 bases spanning the gap. The germline V gene encodes CDR1 MDHEN and CDR2 SYDVKM. The CDR3 is made up of 14 amino acids. The CDR3 spells CASKVTGFTDTQYF. CDR3 DNA sequence: TGTGCCAGCAAGGTTACAGGGTTCACAGATACGCAGTATTTT.

This clone has just a few counts. The V gene is TRBV20-1, the J gene TRBJ2-1; the match to TRBD2 covers 9 bases. V was clipped by 5 bases and J by 15 bases; unmatched bases: 8. This CDR3 is built from 11 residues. Germline loops: CDR1 DFQATT, CDR2 SNEGSKA (reference sequence). The CDR3 region has the DNA TGCAGTGCTTTCCCGGGACTAGCTGCGTTCTTC. Amino acids: CSAFPGLAAFF.

The rearrangement links TRBV7-8 to TRBJ1-3; 7 nucleotides line up with TRBD1. Germline values: CDR1 SGHVS, CDR2 FQNEAQ. This CDR3 has 16 amino acids. Unmatched junction bases numbered 7, after V lost 5 bases and J lost 0 bases. Written as DNA, the CDR3 is TGTGCCAGCAGCCCGTACCGGGACAGCTCTGGAAACACCATATATTTT. It encodes CASSPYRDSSGNTIYF.

This sequence joins TRBV7-2 and TRBJ1-6; tentative D call: TRBD1 (5 bases). CDR3 length: 14 amino acids. Trimming removed 2 bases at V and 6 bases at J, with 8 bases between. CDR1 and CDR2 from the germline V gene are SGHTA and FQGNSA. DNA for the CDR3: TGTGCCAGCAGCTTACAGGGATCTAATTCACCCCTCCACTTT. Its protein is CASSLQGSNSPLHF.

The V and J genes are TRBV29-1 and TRBJ1-1, with D unresolved. Trimming stripped 8 bases from V and 7 bases from J, with 14 bases between. Germline V gives CDR1 SQVTM, CDR2 ANQGSEA. The CDR3 extends over 11 amino acids. The CDR3 bases are TGCAGCCCCCTTCTCTCGGGTGAAGCTTTCTTT. Protein product: CSPLLSGEAFF. Based on the CDR3 plus reference TRBV29-1 and TRBJ1-1, the full variable domain is SAVISQKPSRDICQRGTSLTIQCQVDSQVTMMFWYRQQPGQSLTLIATANQGSEATYESGFVIDKFPISRPNLTFSTLTVSNMSPEDSSIYLCSPLLSGEAFFGQGTRLTVV.

This chain connects TRBV9 to TRBJ1-1; D gene unclear. V shed 0 bases and J shed 1 base, with 10 bases lying between them. This CDR3 is 15 amino acids long. Germline V gene sequence: CDR1 SGDLS, CDR2 YYNGEE. In nucleotides, the CDR3 is TGTGCCAGCAGCGTAGTGGGTCGGGGGAACACTGAAGCTTTCTTT. As protein: CASSVVGRGNTEAFF. Full variable domain (remainder filled in from reference TRBV9 and TRBJ1-1): DSGVTQTPKHLITATGQRVTLRCSPRSGDLSVYWYQQSLDQGLQFLIQYYNGEERAKGNILERFSAQQFPDLHSELNLSSLELGDSALYFCASSVVGRGNTEAFFGQGTRLTVV.

This clone was seen more than once but under ten times. V gene TRBV19 combines with J gene TRBJ1-1; TRBD1 is a possible D gene (6 bases). Per germline, CDR1 LNHDA and CDR2 SQIVND (reference sequence). The V end lost 7 bases, the J end lost 4 bases, and 19 bases lay between the germline ends. This CDR3 is 15 amino acids long. The CDR3 bases are TGTGCCAGTACCCTTGGACAGATGTTTGGCACTGAAGCTTTCTTT. Its protein product is CASTLGQMFGTEAFF.

The chain couples TRBV11-2 to TRBJ1-1; tentatively, D is TRBD1 (6 bases). CDR1 is SGHAT and CDR2 is FQNNGV in the germline V gene. This CDR3 region has 15 residues. V lost 5 bases and J 6 bases, leaving 19 bases between the germline ends. CDR3 loop: CASSRNSGASSEAFF. CDR3 DNA: TGTGCCAGCAGCCGGAACTCAGGGGCGAGTTCTGAAGCTTTCTTT. The complete variable domain, with remaining parts taken from reference TRBV11-2 and TRBJ1-1, reads EAGVAQSPRYKIIEKRQSVAFWCNPISGHATLYWYQQILGQGPKLLIQFQNNGVVDDSQLPKDRFSAERLKGVDSTLKIQPAKLEDSAVYLCASSRNSGASSEAFFGQGTRLTVV.

This sequence joins TRBV7-2 and TRBJ2-7; 9 bases line up with TRBD1. After removal of 6 bases from V and 4 bases from J, the junction contained 7 bases not matched to a gene. There are 14 residues in the CDR3. Germline CDR1 SGHTA, CDR2 FQGNSA. CDR3 nucleotides: TGTGCCAGCAGTCGGCGGACAGGGGATTACGAGCAGTACTTC. Its translation: CASSRRTGDYEQYF.

J is TRBJ2-1 and V is TRBV11-2; 7 bases map to TRBD2. This CDR3 region has 13 residues. Losses at the gene ends were 5 bases for V and 13 bases for J; bases not matched to a gene: 11. CDR1 is SGHAT and CDR2 is FQNNGV in the germline V gene. The DNA of the CDR3 is TGTGCCAGCAGCCTCCCCCCCCGGACTAGACAGTTCTTC. Amino acids: CASSLPPRTRQFF.

The V and J genes are TRBV28 and TRBJ1-4, with TRBD1 matching 9 bases. CDR3 size: 14 residues. The germline V gene encodes CDR1 MDHEN and CDR2 SYDVKM. V shed 5 bases, J shed 8 bases, and the junction held 6 bases outside the gene matches. This chain's CDR3 is CASSRDRGEEKLFF. CDR3 DNA: TGTGCCAGCAGTCGAGACAGGGGGGAAGAAAAACTGTTTTTT. The full variable domain, its missing parts supplied by reference TRBV28 and TRBJ1-4, is DVKVTQSSRYLVKRTGEKVFLECVQDMDHENMFWYRQDPGLGLRLIYFSYDVKMKEKGDIPEGYSVSREKKERFSLILESASTNQTSMYLCASSRDRGEEKLFFGSGTQLSVL.

CDR3 amino acids: CASKPGITNYGYTF. CDR3 nucleotide sequence: TGTGCCAGCAAGCCAGGAATTACTAACTATGGCTACACCTTC. This rearrangement joins TRBV6-5 to TRBJ1-2; D remains unclear. The CDR3 runs 14 residues. Germline lookup yields CDR1 MNHEY and CDR2 SVGAGI. V lost 7 bases and J lost 0, with 12 bases in between.

This chain links TRBV19 with TRBJ1-3; D not certain. The CDR3 has 15 amino acids. The germline V and J ends were trimmed by 2 bases and 4 bases, with 12 bases remaining between them. Germline CDR1 reads LNHDA; CDR2 reads SQIVND (reference sequence). The CDR3 DNA follows: TGTGCCAGTAGTATAAAGCCCTCGTGGGGAAACACCATATATTTT. Its protein is CASSIKPSWGNTIYF.

The chain is built from TRBV7-9 and TRBJ2-7, with D tentatively TRBD2 (5 bases). The CDR3 length is 15 residues. V was pared by 1 base and J by 4 bases, with 14 bases between. CDR1 SEHNR and CDR2 FQNEAQ come from the germline V gene (reference sequence). The CDR3 DNA reads as TGTGCCAGCAGCTTAGTGGAACGACTAAAATACGAGCAGTACTTC. This encodes CASSLVERLKYEQYF.

The chain joins TRBV2 to TRBJ2-5; a weak D match, TRBD2 (7 bases). The germline V and J ends were trimmed by 3 bases and 1 base, with 12 bases remaining between them. Germline assignment: CDR1 SNHLY and CDR2 FYNNEI. The CDR3 totals 15 residues. Written as DNA, the CDR3 is TGTGCCAGCAGTGATAGGGGGGGGCCCCAAGAGACCCAGTACTTC. Amino acid sequence: CASSDRGGPQETQYF.

V usage is TRBV11-2 and J usage is TRBJ2-7; 7 bases line up with TRBD2. The CDR3 length is 17 residues. Germline lookup yields CDR1 SGHAT and CDR2 FQNNGV. After removal of 2 bases from V and 3 bases from J, the junction contained 13 bases not matched to a gene. The CDR3: CASSLRLAESRGYEQYF. The CDR3 DNA is TGTGCCAGCAGCTTACGGCTAGCGGAGTCGAGGGGCTACGAGCAGTACTTC.

V usage is TRBV7-9 and J usage is TRBJ1-1; TRBD1 aligns across 8 bases. V shed 0 bases, J shed 5 bases, and the junction held 5 bases outside the gene matches. CDR1 and CDR2 from the germline V gene are SEHNR and FQNEAQ (reference sequence). The length of the CDR3 is 15 residues. The CDR3 DNA is TGTGCCAGCAGCTTAGCTTCAGGGGGCTTTACTGAAGCTTTCTTT. Translation: CASSLASGGFTEAFF.

V gene TRBV6-5 combines with J gene TRBJ1-1; D is ambiguous. Germline-derived CDR1 and CDR2 are MNHEY and SVGAGI. Trimming left V 0 bases short and J 1 base short, with 9 bases between. This CDR3 is 15 amino acids long. The CDR3 sequence is CASSYSWQENTEAFF. CDR3 DNA: TGTGCCAGCAGTTACTCGTGGCAAGAGAACACTGAAGCTTTCTTT.

Written as DNA, the CDR3 is TGTGCCAGCAGCAAAAGGGGTGGCGGGAGGGCCCGCAATGAGCAGTTCTTC. This gives the protein CASSKRGGGRARNEQFF. This chain connects TRBV21-1 to TRBJ2-1; the DNA was not compared with TRBD2, the D call given in the table. TRBV21-1 is flagged as a pseudogene. The CDR3 has 17 amino acids.

The gene calls are TRBV27 and TRBJ2-7; 7 bases map to TRBD1. CDR1 is MNHEY and CDR2 is SMNVEV in the germline V gene (reference sequence). Losses at the gene ends were 6 bases for V and 3 bases for J; bases not matched to a gene: 5. The CDR3 totals 13 residues. DNA for the CDR3: TGTGCCAGCAGCGGACAGGTGAACTACGAGCAGTACTTC. Its protein product is CASSGQVNYEQYF.

The chain is built from TRBV15 and TRBJ1-5; D gene ambiguous. This CDR3 is built from 16 residues. Germline CDR1 and CDR2: LNHNV and YYDKDF (reference sequence). V lost 0 bases and J lost 10, with 19 bases in between. CDR3 in amino acids: CATSRDKSAGVEPQHF. CDR3 nucleotides: TGTGCCACCAGCAGAGATAAATCAGCGGGTGTTGAACCCCAGCATTTT.

The chain couples TRBV6-6 to TRBJ1-2; weak D call: TRBD1 (5 bases). The germline V gene encodes CDR1 MNHNY and CDR2 SVGAGI (reference sequence). The V gene lost 8 bases and the J gene lost 3 bases, with 13 bases spanning the gap. There are 13 residues in the CDR3. CDR3 bases: TGTGCCAGCTTCCCCCAGGGCGACTATGGCTACACCTTC. This sequence encodes CASFPQGDYGYTF.

The V gene is TRBV29-1, the J gene TRBJ1-5; 7 bases map to TRBD1. Germline V gene data show CDR1 as SQVTM and CDR2 as ANQGSEA. Trimming took 8 bases from V and 4 from J; bases not matched to a gene: 11. This CDR3 has 14 amino acids. The CDR3 here is CSLPGQCTNQPQHF. The CDR3 coding sequence is TGCAGCTTACCGGGACAGTGCACAAATCAGCCCCAGCATTTT.

This clone was counted between two and nine times. This sequence joins TRBV14 and TRBJ2-1; a weak D match, TRBD2 (5 bases). The V and J ends lost 4 bases and 9 bases respectively, with 16 bases between them. The CDR3 loop spans 14 amino acids. Germline V gives CDR1 SGHDN, CDR2 FVKESK. Here the CDR3 reads CASSLDFHPLEQFF. CDR3 nucleotides: TGTGCCAGCAGCCTGGACTTCCACCCCCTTGAGCAGTTCTTC.